The 27 T cell receptor beta chains in this list originate from one sample, sequenced in a study of blood T cell repertoires in COVID-19. Clones were sequenced by immunoSEQ multiplex PCR, and TCRdb holds only the in-frame ones, with some missing. The sample lists about 400,000 clones, approximately 90% occurring once. The sequenced material came from PBMCs or T cells enriched from blood (not recorded which). These receptor sequences come from a woman aged 45-59 years who had recovered from COVID-19.

The chain employs TRBV14 and TRBJ1-4; no firm D call. V dropped 3 bases and J dropped 10 bases, with 18 bases sitting between them. The CDR3 length is 15 residues. Germline CDR1 SGHDN, CDR2 FVKESK. CDR3: CASSQDTGLLGKLFF. CDR3 bases: TGTGCCAGCAGCCAGGATACGGGGTTACTAGGAAAACTGTTTTTT.

The chain links TRBV6-1 to TRBJ1-1, with a weak D call TRBD1 (5 bases). The CDR3 totals 15 residues. Germline V lookup: CDR1 MNHNS, CDR2 SASEGT. V was pared by 1 base and J by 8 bases, with 17 bases between. The CDR3 nucleotides are TGTGCCAGCAGTGAAGAGGGTAGGGGTAGTCGCGAAGCTTTCTTT. Translation gives CASSEEGRGSREAFF.

CDR3 nucleotides: TGTGCCAGCAGCTTAGGACTCAGGACAGGGGGCGCGGATACGCAGTATTTT. The encoded protein is CASSLGLRTGGADTQYF. V is TRBV7-2 and J is TRBJ2-3; 11 positions match TRBD1. Trimming removed 1 base from V and 6 bases from J; junction bases left unmatched: 9. The CDR3 length is 17 residues. From germline, CDR1 is SGHTA and CDR2 FQGNSA. Complete variable domain (other parts from reference TRBV7-2 and TRBJ2-3): GAGVSQSPSNKVTEKGKDVELRCDPISGHTALYWYRQSLGQGLEFLIYFQGNSAPDKSGLPSDRFSAERTGGSVSTLTIQRTQQEDSAVYLCASSLGLRTGGADTQYFGPGTRLTVL.

This chain's CDR3 is CASSPSLSNQPQHF. The CDR3, as DNA: TGCGCCAGCAGCCCTAGTCTTAGCAATCAGCCCCAGCATTTT. This rearrangement joins TRBV4-1 to TRBJ1-5; D remains ambiguous. V shed 4 bases and J shed 0 bases, with 7 bases lying between them. CDR3 length: 14 amino acids. CDR1 is MGHRA, CDR2 YSYEKL, per germline.

This sequence joins TRBV10-3 and TRBJ2-5, with 7 bases identical to TRBD1. V lost 6 bases, J lost 3 bases, and 4 bases stayed unmatched. The germline V gene has CDR1 ENHRY and CDR2 SYGVKD. CDR3 length: 13 amino acids. The CDR3 loop reads CAIRGTEEETQYF. CDR3 nucleotides: TGTGCCATCAGGGGGACAGAAGAAGAGACCCAGTACTTC.

The chain uses TRBV19 and TRBJ1-3; D remains unclear. CDR1 and CDR2 from the germline V gene are LNHDA and SQIVND (reference sequence). There are 15 residues in the CDR3. The V gene lost 5 bases and the J gene lost 1 base, with 12 bases spanning the gap. CDR3 DNA sequence: TGTGCCAGTAGTGTTGGGCTCTCGTCTGGAAACACCATATATTTT. Its protein is CASSVGLSSGNTIYF.

The V call is TRBV11-2, the J call TRBJ1-2; a weak D match, TRBD1 (5 bases). Trimming removed 7 bases at V and 6 bases at J, with 12 bases between. Germline loops: CDR1 SGHAT, CDR2 FQNNGV. This CDR3 region has 12 residues. The CDR3 loop is CASTLGGHGYTF. The CDR3, as DNA: TGTGCCAGCACCCTCGGGGGACATGGCTACACCTTC.

The chain employs TRBV2 and TRBJ1-1; TRBD1 is a possible D gene (6 bases). V lost 6 bases and J 1 base, leaving 9 bases between the germline ends. Germline CDR1 is SNHLY and CDR2 is FYNNEI. This CDR3 region has 13 residues. The CDR3 nucleotides are TGTGCCAGCAGGGACAGAAGGAACACTGAAGCTTTCTTT. This translates into CASRDRRNTEAFF.

The chain is built from TRBV7-2 and TRBJ1-2, with D tentatively TRBD1 (5 bases). This CDR3 contains 14 residues. Between the trimmed V and J ends, which lost 5 bases and 3 bases, there was a span of 13 bases. The germline V gene encodes CDR1 SGHTA and CDR2 FQGNSA. The CDR3 DNA follows: TGTGCCAGCAGCCCCGGGCGGGGGGACTATGGCTACACCTTC. Its translation: CASSPGRGDYGYTF.

V and J are TRBV27 and TRBJ2-7, with 8 positions matching TRBD1. CDR1 is MNHEY and CDR2 is SMNVEV in the germline V gene (reference sequence). Losses at the gene ends were 7 bases for V and 4 bases for J; bases not matched to a gene: 9. The CDR3 runs 14 residues. As DNA, the CDR3 is TGTGCCAGCACTCTGGGACAGGAAAAATACGAGCAGTACTTC. This translates into CASTLGQEKYEQYF.

The chain uses TRBV5-1 and TRBJ2-1, with 9 positions matching TRBD2. V gave up 5 bases and J gave up 9 bases; unmatched junction bases: 12. CDR1 is SGHRS, CDR2 YFSETQ, per germline. The CDR3 is 15 amino acids. Here the CDR3 reads CASSRTGTSSSEQFF. The CDR3 DNA sequence: TGCGCCAGCAGTCGTACCGGGACTAGCTCGAGTGAGCAGTTCTTC.

In DNA form, the CDR3 reads TGTGCCAGCAGCCAAGATCGGGTTGAGGCCCACTCTGGAAACACCATATATTTT. Amino acids: CASSQDRVEAHSGNTIYF. The chain is built from TRBV4-2 and TRBJ1-3; D unclear. This CDR3 has 18 residues. The germline V and J ends were trimmed by 0 bases and 0 bases, with 15 bases remaining between them. Germline assignment: CDR1 LGHNA and CDR2 YNFKEQ.

The chain carries TRBV2 and TRBJ1-1; TRBD1 aligns across 8 bases. With V trimmed by 5 bases and J by 8 bases, 7 bases remained unmatched. Germline V gene data show CDR1 as SNHLY and CDR2 as FYNNEI. The CDR3 has 13 residues. CDR3 in amino acids: CASSWGGTGEAFF. Here the CDR3 DNA reads TGTGCCAGCAGTTGGGGAGGGACAGGAGAAGCTTTCTTT.

The rearrangement links TRBV18 to TRBJ1-2; 7 bases are a match to TRBD1. CDR1 is KGHSH and CDR2 is LQKENI in the germline V gene. The V segment lost 6 bases and the J segment 4 bases; nucleotides outside the gene matches: 11. The CDR3 runs 15 residues. CDR3: CASSRDRDSGYGYTF. The CDR3, as DNA: TGTGCCAGCTCCCGGGACAGAGATTCAGGCTATGGCTACACCTTC. Looking up the rest from reference TRBV18 and TRBJ1-2 gives the full variable domain: NAGVMQNPRHLVRRRGQEARLRCSPMKGHSHVYWYRQLPEEGLKFMVYLQKENIIDESGMPKERFSAEFPKEGPSILRIQQVVRGDSAAYFCASSRDRDSGYGYTFGSGTRLTVV.

J is TRBJ2-3 and V is TRBV6-2 or TRBV6-3; 8 bases are shared with TRBD2. Germline CDR1 MNHEY, CDR2 SVGEGT. J lost 3 bases, V lost 4 bases, and 6 bases had no gene match. The CDR3 spans 15 residues. The CDR3 DNA follows: TGTGCCAGCAGTTTCCCGGGGGGGGCAACAGATACGCAGTATTTT. It codes for CASSFPGGATDTQYF.

The V call is TRBV28, the J call TRBJ1-1; D gene uncertain. The CDR3 loop spans 14 amino acids. Germline V gene data show CDR1 as MDHEN and CDR2 as SYDVKM. V lost 6 bases, J lost 1 base, and 12 bases lay in between. The CDR3 region is CASRPTLRNTEAFF. CDR3 DNA sequence: TGTGCCAGCAGACCCACACTAAGGAACACTGAAGCTTTCTTT.

V is TRBV5-1 and J is TRBJ2-1; D perhaps matches TRBD2 (6 bases). In germline, CDR1 is SGHRS, CDR2 YFSETQ. Trimming removed 5 bases from V and 0 bases from J, with 18 bases in between. The length of the CDR3 is 17 residues. The CDR3 is CASSWGSGVSSYNEQFF. CDR3 bases: TGCGCCAGCAGTTGGGGATCGGGGGTGAGCTCCTACAATGAGCAGTTCTTC.

The rearrangement links TRBV19 to TRBJ2-4; D not resolved. The CDR3 totals 13 residues. V lost 11 bases, J lost 2 bases, and 13 bases lay in between. Germline loops: CDR1 LNHDA, CDR2 SQIVND (reference sequence). The CDR3 DNA is TGTGCCCTACAGTGGTCTCCCAAAAACATTCAGTACTTC. Encoded protein: CALQWSPKNIQYF.

The genes are TRBV7-2 and TRBJ1-1, with 8 bases lining up with TRBD1. CDR3 length: 13 residues. Germline CDR1 is SGHTA and CDR2 is FQGNSA. With 4 bases clipped from V and 9 bases from J, the junction kept 7 bases outside the gene matches. Written as DNA, the CDR3 is TGTGCCAGCAGCTCCAACCGACAGGGGAAAGCTTTCTTT. It yields the protein CASSSNRQGKAFF.

The rearrangement links TRBV6-1 to TRBJ1-1, with unresolved D. The CDR3 spans 13 residues. Trimming took off 2 bases at V and 0 bases at J, with 4 bases between the two ends. Per germline, CDR1 MNHNS and CDR2 SASEGT. The CDR3: CASSEQLNTEAFF. In DNA form, the CDR3 reads TGTGCCAGCAGTGAACAGTTGAACACTGAAGCTTTCTTT.

The chain couples TRBV18 to TRBJ1-5; tentatively, D is TRBD1 (6 bases). The CDR3 totals 15 residues. Germline CDR1 is KGHSH and CDR2 is LQKENI. Trimming cost V 4 bases and J 4 bases, with 14 bases left between them. The CDR3 sequence is CASSRETGQNQPQHF. Written as DNA, the CDR3 is TGTGCCAGCTCACGGGAGACGGGACAAAATCAGCCCCAGCATTTT.

In this sample, this clone turned up a few times. The rearrangement uses TRBV5-1 and TRBJ1-1, with D possibly being TRBD1 (5 bases). Germline V gene lookup returns CDR1 SGHRS and CDR2 YFSETQ. V was shortened by 4 bases and J by 0 bases, with 16 bases between the two germline ends. The CDR3 contains 16 residues. The CDR3 loop is CASSPGRQPMNTEAFF. The DNA for the CDR3 is TGCGCCAGCAGCCCCGGCCGACAGCCGATGAACACTGAAGCTTTCTTT.

J is TRBJ1-1 and V is TRBV4-1; 9 nucleotides agree with TRBD1. The CDR3 runs to 17 residues. Germline-derived CDR1 and CDR2 are MGHRA and YSYEKL. V dropped 1 base and J dropped 7; count of bases not matched to a gene: 13. The CDR3 DNA reads TGCGCCAGCAGCCAAGGTTCGCGGGGGGACAGGGAGAATGAAGCTTTCTTT. It is translated as CASSQGSRGDRENEAFF.

This clone turned up a few times. This chain joins TRBV7-3 and TRBJ2-2; weak D call: TRBD2 (5 bases). The CDR3 runs 15 residues. CDR1 and CDR2 from the germline V gene are SGHTA and FQGTGA. Between the trimmed V and J ends, which lost 5 bases and 8 bases, there was a span of 18 bases. The CDR3 region is CASSLMSVEGGELFF. The CDR3 DNA reads as TGTGCCAGCAGCCTCATGTCGGTAGAGGGTGGGGAGCTGTTTTTT.

The genes are TRBV30 and TRBJ1-5, with D uncertain. Germline V CDR1 and CDR2: GTSNPN, SVGIG (reference sequence). V lost 4 bases, J lost 5 bases, and 9 bases lay in between. This CDR3 has 12 amino acids. CDR3 loop: CAWTDGYQPQHF. The CDR3 nucleotides are TGTGCCTGGACAGACGGGTATCAGCCCCAGCATTTT.

Here the CDR3 DNA reads TGTGCCAGCAGTGCCCAACCGGGACTAGGGGGAGAGACCCAGTACTTC. Amino acids: CASSAQPGLGGETQYF. V gene TRBV2 combines with J gene TRBJ2-5; 8 nucleotides agree with TRBD2. The ends lost 4 bases at V and 4 bases at J; junction bases unmatched: 11. The CDR3 is made up of 16 amino acids. Germline CDR1 SNHLY, CDR2 FYNNEI.

The chain uses TRBV12-3 or TRBV12-4 and TRBJ1-5; unclear D gene. The CDR3 extends over 13 amino acids. V dropped 4 bases and J dropped 0 bases, with 4 bases sitting between them. The CDR3 sequence: CASSSLSNQPQHF. CDR3 nucleotides: TGTGCCAGCAGTTCCCTTAGCAATCAGCCCCAGCATTTT.